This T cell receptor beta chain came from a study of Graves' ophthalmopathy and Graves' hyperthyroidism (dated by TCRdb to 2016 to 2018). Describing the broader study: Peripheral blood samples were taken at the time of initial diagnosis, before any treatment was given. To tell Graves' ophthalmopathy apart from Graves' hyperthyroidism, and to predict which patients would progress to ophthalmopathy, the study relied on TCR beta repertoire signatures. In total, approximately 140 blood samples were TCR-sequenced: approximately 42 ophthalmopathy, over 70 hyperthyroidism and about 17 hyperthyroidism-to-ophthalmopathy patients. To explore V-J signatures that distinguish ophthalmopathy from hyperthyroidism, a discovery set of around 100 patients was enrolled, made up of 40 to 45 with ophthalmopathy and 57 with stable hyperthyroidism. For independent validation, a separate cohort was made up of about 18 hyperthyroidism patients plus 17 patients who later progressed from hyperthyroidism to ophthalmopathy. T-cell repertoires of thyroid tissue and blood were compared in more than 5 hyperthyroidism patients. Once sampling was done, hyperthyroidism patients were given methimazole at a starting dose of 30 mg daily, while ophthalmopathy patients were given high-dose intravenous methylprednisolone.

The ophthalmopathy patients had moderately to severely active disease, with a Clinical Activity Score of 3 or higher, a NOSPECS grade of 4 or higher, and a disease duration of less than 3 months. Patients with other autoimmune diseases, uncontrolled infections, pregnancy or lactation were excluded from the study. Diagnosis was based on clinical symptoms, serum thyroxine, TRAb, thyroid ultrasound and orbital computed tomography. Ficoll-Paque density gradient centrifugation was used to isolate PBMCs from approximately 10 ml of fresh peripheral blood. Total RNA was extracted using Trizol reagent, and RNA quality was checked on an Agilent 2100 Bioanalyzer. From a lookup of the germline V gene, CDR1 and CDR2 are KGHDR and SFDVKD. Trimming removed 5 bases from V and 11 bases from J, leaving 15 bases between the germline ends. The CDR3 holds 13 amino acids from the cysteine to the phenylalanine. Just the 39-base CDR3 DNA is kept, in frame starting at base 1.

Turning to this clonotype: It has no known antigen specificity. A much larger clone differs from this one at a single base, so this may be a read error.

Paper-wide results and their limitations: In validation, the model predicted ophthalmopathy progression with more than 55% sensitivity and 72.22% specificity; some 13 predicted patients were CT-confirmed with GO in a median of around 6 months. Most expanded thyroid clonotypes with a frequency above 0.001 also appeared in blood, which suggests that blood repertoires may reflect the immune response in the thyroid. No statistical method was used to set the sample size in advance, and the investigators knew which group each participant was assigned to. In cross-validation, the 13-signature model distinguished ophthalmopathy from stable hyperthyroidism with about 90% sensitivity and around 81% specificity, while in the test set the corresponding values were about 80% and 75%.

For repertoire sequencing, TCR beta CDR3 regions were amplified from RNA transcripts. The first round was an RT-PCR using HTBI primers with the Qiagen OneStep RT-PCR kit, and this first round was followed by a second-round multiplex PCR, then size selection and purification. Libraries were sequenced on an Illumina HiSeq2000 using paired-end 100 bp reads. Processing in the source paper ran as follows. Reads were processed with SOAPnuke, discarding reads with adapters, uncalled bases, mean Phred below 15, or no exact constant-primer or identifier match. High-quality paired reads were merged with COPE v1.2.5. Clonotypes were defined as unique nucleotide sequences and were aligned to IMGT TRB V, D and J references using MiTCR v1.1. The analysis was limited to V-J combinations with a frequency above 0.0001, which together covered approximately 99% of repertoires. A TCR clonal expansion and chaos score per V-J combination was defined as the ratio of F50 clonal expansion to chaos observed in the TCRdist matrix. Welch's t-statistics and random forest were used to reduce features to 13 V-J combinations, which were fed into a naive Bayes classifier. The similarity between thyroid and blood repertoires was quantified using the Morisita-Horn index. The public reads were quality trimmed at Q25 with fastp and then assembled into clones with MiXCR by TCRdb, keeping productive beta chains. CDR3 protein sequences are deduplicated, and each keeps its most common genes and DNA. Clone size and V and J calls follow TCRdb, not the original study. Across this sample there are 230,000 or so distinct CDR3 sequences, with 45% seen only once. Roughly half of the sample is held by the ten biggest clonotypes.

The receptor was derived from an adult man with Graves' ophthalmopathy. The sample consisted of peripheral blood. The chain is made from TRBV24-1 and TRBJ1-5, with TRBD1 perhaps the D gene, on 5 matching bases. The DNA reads TGTGCCACCAGTGCCGGGGCCGGTCTAACCCAGCATTTT. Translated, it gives CATSAGAGLTQHF.